The clone carrying this TCR beta chain was seen more than once but under ten times. What it binds is not known. Libraries of TCR beta came from iRepertoire HTBI primers plus Arm-PCR of CDR3 regions. TCRdb used MiXCR to reprocess the multiplex PCR reads, holding one entry per CDR3 protein. The table has roughly 300,000 distinct CDR3 sequences, 15% to 20% seen once; the top ten hold 29%. Specified time point: persistent/refractory GD, antithyroid drugs over 5 years with positive TRAb. With RNA extracted from PBMCs as input, the TCR library was made. Diagnosing Graves' disease relied on the American Thyroid Association guidelines. About 9.2 milliliters of peripheral blood were taken and placed in EDTA tubes. This entry belongs to a study of regulatory T cells in long-lasting Graves disease. At the level of the study: A definition of persistent Graves' disease required over 5 years of antithyroid drugs plus positive TSH receptor antibodies. Study results and limitations: Persistent cases favored TRBV28, TRBJ1-2 and TRBJ2-5.

The CDR3 extends over 15 amino acids. Trimming cost V 5 bases and J 2 bases; bases outside gene matches: 7. Germline CDR1 SGHRS, CDR2 YFSETQ. The sequence was obtained from a female donor with Graves disease. The V and J genes are TRBV5-1 and TRBJ2-7, with TRBD1 matching 10 bases. The sample was peripheral blood mononuclear cells (PBMCs), taken when the disease was refractory, from a patient treated with antithyroid drugs. CDR3 amino acids: CASRAAGTGAYEQYF. Here the CDR3 DNA reads TGCGCCAGCAGAGCTGCCGGGACAGGGGCCTACGAGCAGTACTTC.